Each of the 19 T cell receptor beta chains below was sequenced from the same sample in a study of PD-1 blockade in classical Hodgkin lymphoma. Measured with immunoSEQ multiplex PCR; TCRdb has only the in-frame clones, and not every one. This table has roughly 94,000 clones, about 93% appearing once. Regarding time point: cycle 4 day 1 (C4D1), after five to seven weeks of nivolumab. All the patients suffered relapse after autologous stem cell transplantation, and brentuximab vedotin exposure differed. Here the sequenced sample was peripheral blood mononuclear cells (PBMCs), taken before the fourth cycle of nivolumab. The receptors derive from a human donor with classical Hodgkin lymphoma.

The chain recombines TRBV6-5 with TRBJ1-2; 11 bases agree with TRBD1. This CDR3 has 12 residues. CDR1 is MNHEY and CDR2 is SVGAGI in the germline V gene. V shed 5 bases, J shed 12 bases, and the junction held 5 bases outside the gene matches. DNA for the CDR3: TGTGCCAGCAGTCCAGGGGGACAGGGGGACACCTTC. It encodes CASSPGGQGDTF.

A single count supports this clone. This rearrangement joins TRBV27 to TRBJ2-5, with 7 bases fitting TRBD1. J was trimmed by 5 bases and V by 5 bases; bases with no gene match: 14. CDR1 is MNHEY and CDR2 is SMNVEV in the germline V gene (reference sequence). The CDR3 loop spans 16 amino acids. The DNA for the CDR3 is TGTGCCAGCAGTCTCTCATACCTCGGACAGGAGGAGACCCAGTACTTC. This encodes CASSLSYLGQEETQYF.

This chain links TRBV11-2 with TRBJ2-5; the D gene is possibly TRBD1 (6 bases). The length of the CDR3 is 16 residues. The V and J ends lost 2 bases and 0 bases respectively, with 13 bases between them. In germline, CDR1 is SGHAT, CDR2 FQNNGV. The DNA of the CDR3 is TGTGCCAGCAGCTTATCCTCGCAGGGGCACCAAGAGACCCAGTACTTC. Amino acid sequence: CASSLSSQGHQETQYF.

V and J are TRBV30 and TRBJ1-1, with no clear D. V lost 0 bases and J lost 1, with 6 bases in between. The CDR3 is made up of 13 amino acids. In germline, CDR1 is GTSNPN, CDR2 SVGIG (reference sequence). CDR3 amino acids: CAWSVQSNTEAFF. The DNA for the CDR3 is TGTGCCTGGAGTGTACAATCGAACACTGAAGCTTTCTTT.

The chain combines TRBV7-9 with TRBJ2-2; either TRBD1 or TRBD2 may fit D (6 bases each). Germline loops: CDR1 SEHNR, CDR2 FQNEAQ (reference sequence). V dropped 2 bases and J dropped 6 bases, with 16 bases sitting between them. The CDR3 sequence is 16 residues long. CDR3: CASSLMGGYVPGELFF. Here the CDR3 DNA reads TGTGCCAGCAGCTTAATGGGGGGCTACGTTCCCGGGGAGCTGTTTTTT. Together with reference TRBV7-9 and TRBJ2-2, the CDR3 gives the full variable domain: DTGVSQNPRHKITKRGQNVTFRCDPISEHNRLYWYRQTLGQGPEFLTYFQNEAQLEKSRLLSDRFSAERPKGSFSTLEIQRTEQGDSAMYLCASSLMGGYVPGELFFGEGSRLTVL.

This chain joins TRBV6-4 and TRBJ2-2, with D maybe TRBD2 (7 bases). Trimming removed 4 bases at V and 8 bases at J, with 23 bases between. The length of the CDR3 is 17 residues. Germline-derived CDR1 and CDR2 are MRHNA and SNTAGT. This CDR3 reads CASSVDGLGGRSGELFF. The CDR3 region has the DNA TGTGCCAGCAGTGTCGACGGACTAGGGGGTCGGTCGGGGGAGCTGTTTTTT.

The rearrangement joins TRBV25-1 to TRBJ1-1; a weak D match, TRBD1 (6 bases). From germline, CDR1 is MGHDK and CDR2 SYGVNS. The CDR3 spans 16 residues. Trimming removed 4 bases at V and 0 bases at J, with 15 bases between. The CDR3 region has the DNA TGTGCCAGCAGTGGACGACGTGGGGGCATGAACACTGAAGCTTTCTTT. Translated: CASSGRRGGMNTEAFF.

The chain combines TRBV7-9 with TRBJ2-7, with D uncertain. The CDR3 is 11 residues long. Trimming left V 5 bases short and J 5 bases short, with 7 bases between. Germline V gene sequence: CDR1 SEHNR, CDR2 FQNEAQ (reference sequence). CDR3 coding DNA: TGTGCCAGCAGCACTTATAACGAGCAGTACTTC. Translating it yields CASSTYNEQYF.

This sequence joins TRBV19 and TRBJ2-3; D possibly matches TRBD1 or TRBD2 (7 bases each). The length of the CDR3 is 19 residues. Germline values: CDR1 LNHDA, CDR2 SQIVND (reference sequence). Trimming took 5 bases from V and 0 from J, leaving 24 bases between them. CDR3 nucleotide sequence: TGTGCCAGTAGTGCGTTCGGGAGCGGGACAGCCTCTAGCACAGATACGCAGTATTTT. As protein: CASSAFGSGTASSTDTQYF. The variable domain in full, completed from reference TRBV19 and TRBJ2-3, reads DGGITQSPKYLFRKEGQNVTLSCEQNLNHDAMYWYRQDPGQGLRLIYYSQIVNDFQKGDIAEGYSVSREKKESFPLTVTSAQKNPTAFYLCASSAFGSGTASSTDTQYFGPGTRLTVL.

This chain joins TRBV18 and TRBJ1-5; D unclear. Looked up from germline, CDR1 is KGHSH and CDR2 is LQKENI. The germline V and J ends were trimmed by 3 bases and 10 bases, with 13 bases remaining between them. The CDR3 loop spans 13 amino acids. The CDR3 spells CASSPAPELPQHF. In DNA, the CDR3 is TGTGCCAGCTCACCGGCGCCTGAGCTACCCCAGCATTTT.

This chain uses TRBV6-6 with TRBJ2-1, with D possibly being TRBD2 (6 bases). CDR1 and CDR2 (germline): MNHNY, SVGAGI (reference sequence). V gave up 6 bases and J gave up 4 bases, with 19 bases separating them. The CDR3 has 16 residues. The CDR3 loop reads CASSVNRGREYNEQFF. The CDR3 nucleotides are TGTGCCAGCAGCGTGAACCGGGGGAGAGAATACAATGAGCAGTTCTTC.

V is TRBV6-5 and J is TRBJ2-7; perhaps TRBD2 as D (5 bases). The CDR3 runs 14 residues. Germline loops: CDR1 MNHEY, CDR2 SVGAGI. Trimming left V 0 bases short and J 10 bases short, with 16 bases between. CDR3 region: CASSYSASAGNQYF. The CDR3 nucleotides read TGTGCCAGCAGTTACTCCGCTTCTGCGGGCAATCAGTACTTC.

In nucleotides, the CDR3 is TGTGCCTCGACCCTTCAGGGGGTGAGGGAAAAACTGTTTTTT. This codes for CASTLQGVREKLFF. The V call is TRBV30, the J call TRBJ1-4, with 7 bases fitting TRBD1. Trimming cost V 7 bases and J 8 bases; bases outside gene matches: 13. The CDR3 sequence is 14 residues long. Germline assignment: CDR1 GTSNPN and CDR2 SVGIG (reference sequence).

The chain links TRBV6-5 to TRBJ1-1; D ambiguous. The CDR3 has 13 residues. Looked up from germline, CDR1 is MNHEY and CDR2 is SVGAGI. Trimming left V 0 bases short and J 5 bases short, with 7 bases between. CDR3 sequence: CASSYSWVTEAFF. CDR3 sequence (DNA): TGTGCCAGCAGTTACTCATGGGTTACTGAAGCTTTCTTT.

The rearrangement links TRBV30 to TRBJ1-1; D unclear. CDR3 length: 14 amino acids. Germline lookup yields CDR1 GTSNPN and CDR2 SVGIG (reference sequence). Between the trimmed V and J ends, which lost 0 bases and 4 bases, there was a span of 12 bases. CDR3 sequence (DNA): TGTGCCTGGAGTGTAACAGATGCGGGCACTGAAGCTTTCTTT. It encodes CAWSVTDAGTEAFF.

The rearrangement uses TRBV4-1 and TRBJ1-4; TRBD1 agrees at 8 bases. Germline CDR1 MGHRA, CDR2 YSYEKL. CDR3 length: 15 amino acids. J lost 7 bases, V lost 2 bases, and 6 bases had no gene match. Written as DNA, the CDR3 is TGCGCCAGCAGCCAACGACAGGGGTTCGGTGAAAAACTGTTTTTT. Encoded protein: CASSQRQGFGEKLFF.

The chain joins TRBV4-1 to TRBJ1-4, with no clear D. CDR1 and CDR2 from the germline V gene are MGHRA and YSYEKL. The CDR3 is 12 residues long. The ends were cut back, 3 bases at V and 7 bases at J, with 6 bases in the middle. The CDR3 DNA reads as TGCGCCAGCAGCCACCTCGGTGAAAAACTGTTTTTT. Translating gives CASSHLGEKLFF.

The chain is built from TRBV19 and TRBJ2-7; 7 positions agree with TRBD1. The CDR3 has 13 amino acids. The V gene end was trimmed by 7 bases and the J gene end by 3 bases; junction bases not matched to a gene: 6. Germline V gives CDR1 LNHDA, CDR2 SQIVND (reference sequence). The CDR3 spells CASTGRQGYEQYF. CDR3 sequence (DNA): TGTGCCAGTACCGGCCGACAGGGCTACGAGCAGTACTTC.

V is TRBV27 and J is TRBJ1-2; no firm D call. The length of the CDR3 is 13 residues. Deletions cut 2 bases from V and 8 bases from J, with 12 bases between. Germline-derived CDR1 and CDR2 are MNHEY and SMNVEV (reference sequence). The CDR3 DNA reads as TGTGCCAGCAGTTTAATTCCGGGTCGGGGCTACACCTTC. This translates into CASSLIPGRGYTF.